The source of this TCR beta chain is a study of T cell responses to AZD1222 COVID-19 vaccine. Whole-study results and caveats: Vaccine-related CD4 TCRs covered spike, predominating at 160-218 and 743-854. Clonal diversity may have been underestimated in mostly white British donors. Without day 14 samples, only post-peak T cell repertoires were studied.

Turning to this clone: Antigen specificity is unknown.

Germline V gene data show CDR1 as MDHEN and CDR2 as SYDVKM. CDR3 length: 16 amino acids. V gave up 5 bases and J gave up 1 base, with 15 bases separating them. The repertoire was sequenced with immunoSEQ multiplex PCR; TCRdb's copy has only in-frame clones and lacks some. The sample contains approximately 150,000 clones, 80% to 95% of which appear only once. The chain joins TRBV28 to TRBJ1-3, with unresolved D. This receptor was obtained from an adult in good health. Sample: peripheral blood, taken on day 0 of AZD1222 vaccination. The CDR3 region is CASSPPDLSSGNTIYF. The CDR3 coding sequence is TGTGCCAGCAGTCCTCCAGATTTGAGTTCTGGAAACACCATATATTTT.